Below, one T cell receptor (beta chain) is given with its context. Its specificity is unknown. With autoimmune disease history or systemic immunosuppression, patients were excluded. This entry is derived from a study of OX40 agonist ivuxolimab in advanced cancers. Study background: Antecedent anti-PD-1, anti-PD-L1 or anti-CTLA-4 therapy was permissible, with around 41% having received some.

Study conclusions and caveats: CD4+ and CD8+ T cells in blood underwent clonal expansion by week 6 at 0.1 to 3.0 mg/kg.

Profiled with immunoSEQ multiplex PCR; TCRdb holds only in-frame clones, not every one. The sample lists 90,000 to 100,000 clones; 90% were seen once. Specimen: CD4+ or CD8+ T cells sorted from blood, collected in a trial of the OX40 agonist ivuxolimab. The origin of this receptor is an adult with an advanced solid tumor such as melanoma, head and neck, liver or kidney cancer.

CDR3 coding DNA: TGCGCCAGCAGCCAAGTACGATCAGGATTTAGAGGATATGGCTACACCTTC. Translation gives CASSQVRSGFRGYGYTF. The chain recombines TRBV4-1 with TRBJ1-2; D not certain. Germline V gene lookup returns CDR1 MGHRA and CDR2 YSYEKL. The CDR3 sequence is 17 residues long. V was trimmed by 1 base and J by 5 bases, leaving 20 bases between them.